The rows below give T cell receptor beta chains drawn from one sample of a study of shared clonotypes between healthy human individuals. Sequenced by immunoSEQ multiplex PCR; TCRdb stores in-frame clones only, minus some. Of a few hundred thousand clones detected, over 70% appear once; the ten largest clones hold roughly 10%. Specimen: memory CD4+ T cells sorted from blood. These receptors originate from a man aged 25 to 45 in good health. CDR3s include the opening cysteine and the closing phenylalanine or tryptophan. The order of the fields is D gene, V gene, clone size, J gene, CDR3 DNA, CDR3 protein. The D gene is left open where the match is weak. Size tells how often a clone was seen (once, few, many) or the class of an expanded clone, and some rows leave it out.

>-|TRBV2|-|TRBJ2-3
TGTGCCAGCAGTGAAGTGGACCCTATGGCAGATACGCAGTATTTT
CASSEVDPMADTQYF
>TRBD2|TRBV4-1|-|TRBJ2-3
TGCGCCAGCAGCCAAGATTGGTCCGGTAGCGGGAGAATTGCGGGGGGTGCGGATACGCAGTATTTT
CASSQDWSGSGRIAGGADTQYF
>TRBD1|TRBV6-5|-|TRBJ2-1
TGTGCCAGCAGTCAGAACAGGGGCCACAACAATGAGCAGTTCTTC
CASSQNRGHNNEQFF
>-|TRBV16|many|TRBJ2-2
TGTGCCAGCAGCCAATCGGCAGACACCGGGGAGCTGTTTTTT
CASSQSADTGELFF
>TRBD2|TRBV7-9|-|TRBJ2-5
TGTGCCAGCAGCTCCGGACTAGCGGGAGAGACCCAGTACTTC
CASSSGLAGETQYF
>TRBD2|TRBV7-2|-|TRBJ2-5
TGTGCCAGCAGCTTACTAGCGGGAGGTGTGACCCAGTACTTC
CASSLLAGGVTQYF
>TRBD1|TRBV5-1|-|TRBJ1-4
TGCGCCAGCAGGGGACAGCCAACTAATGAAAAACTGTTTTTT
CASRGQPTNEKLFF
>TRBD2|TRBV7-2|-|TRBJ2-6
TGTGCCACAGCGACCAGCGGGGCTGGGGCCAACGTCCTGACTTTC
CATATSGAGANVLTF
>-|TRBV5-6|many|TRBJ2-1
TGTGCCAGCACCCCCGGGCCGGGCACGGTTGAGCAGTTCTTC
CASTPGPGTVEQFF
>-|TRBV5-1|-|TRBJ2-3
TGCGCCAGCAGCCAACTAGGCACAGATACGCAGTATTTT
CASSQLGTDTQYF
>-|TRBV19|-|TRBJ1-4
TGTGCCAGTAGTACCCCCCGGCTCGACGGGAGAGAAAAACTGTTTTTT
CASSTPRLDGREKLFF
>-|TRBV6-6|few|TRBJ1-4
TGTGCCAGCAGTTACTTACGGACCGATGAAAAACTGTTTTTT
CASSYLRTDEKLFF
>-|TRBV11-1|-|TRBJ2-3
TGTGCCAGCAGCTTAGGTTGGGCCGGTAGGACCACAGATACGCAGTATTTT
CASSLGWAGRTTDTQYF
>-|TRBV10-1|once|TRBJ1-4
TGCGCCAGCACCGACCCCAGGGAAAAACTGTTTTTT
CASTDPREKLFF
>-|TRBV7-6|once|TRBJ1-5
TGTGCCAGCAGCTTACGCTTTGGCAGACGTAGCAATCAGCCCCAGCATTTT
CASSLRFGRRSNQPQHF
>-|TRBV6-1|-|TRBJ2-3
TGTGCCAGCAGTGAAGTCTGGGGAGTGCCGGATACGCAGTATTTT
CASSEVWGVPDTQYF
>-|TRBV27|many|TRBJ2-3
TGTGCCAGCAGTTTTACCGCGGAAAGGGTCACAGATACGCAGTATTTT
CASSFTAERVTDTQYF
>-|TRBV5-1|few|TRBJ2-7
TGCGCCAGCAGCTTGGACTCGAAATACGAGCAGTACTTC
CASSLDSKYEQYF
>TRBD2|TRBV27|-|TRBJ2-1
TGTGCCAGCAGTCACGGACTAGCGGGAGGCCTTGGCTCCTACAATGAGCAGTTCTTC
CASSHGLAGGLGSYNEQFF
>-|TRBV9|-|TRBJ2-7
TGTGCCAGCAGCCCCAGGACTTTCCAATACGAGCAGTACTTC
CASSPRTFQYEQYF
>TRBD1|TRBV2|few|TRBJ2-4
TGTGCCAGCAGTCTTACACGGACAGGGAACATTCAGTACTTC
CASSLTRTGNIQYF
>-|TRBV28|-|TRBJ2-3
TGTGCCAGCAGTCCTCGGACAGCTTACACAGATACGCAGTATTTT
CASSPRTAYTDTQYF
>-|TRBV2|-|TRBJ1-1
TGTGCCAGCAGGCTAAGGGAGGGCGGAAACACTGAAGCTTTCTTT
CASRLREGGNTEAFF
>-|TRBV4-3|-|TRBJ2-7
TGCGCCAGCAGCCAAGACCAATCCGGGAGCCGGGAGCAGTACTTC
CASSQDQSGSREQYF
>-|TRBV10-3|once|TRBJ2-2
TGTGCCACCTCAGGGCGGAGTTGGGACACCGGGGAGCTGTTTTTT
CATSGRSWDTGELFF
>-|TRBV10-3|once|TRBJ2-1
TGTGCCATCAGGGAGGGGGTCAGGGAATTGGCTGAGCAGTTCTTC
CAIREGVRELAEQFF
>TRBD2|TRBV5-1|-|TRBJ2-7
TGCGCCAGCAGCAGTAGCGGGATTTACGAGCAGTACTTC
CASSSSGIYEQYF
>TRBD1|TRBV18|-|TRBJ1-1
TGTGCCAGCTCACCCCGACAGGGGCGGAACACTGAAGCTTTCTTT
CASSPRQGRNTEAFF
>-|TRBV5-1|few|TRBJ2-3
TGCGCCAGCAGCCCTCAACCGGGACCGGCTCTATCTTCGGATACGCAGTATTTT
CASSPQPGPALSSDTQYF
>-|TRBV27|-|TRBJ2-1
TGTGCCAGCAGTTTTGGACTCTCCTACAATGAGCAGTTCTTC
CASSFGLSYNEQFF
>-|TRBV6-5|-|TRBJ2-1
TGTGCCAGCAGACCAACAGGGATGTCCTACAATGAGCAGTTCTTC
CASRPTGMSYNEQFF
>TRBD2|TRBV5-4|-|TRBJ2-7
TGTGCCAGCAGCTCCGAACTAGCGGCCTACGAGCAGTACTTC
CASSSELAAYEQYF
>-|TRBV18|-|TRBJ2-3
TGTGCCAGCTCACCACCCGGACGGAACACAGATACGCAGTATTTT
CASSPPGRNTDTQYF
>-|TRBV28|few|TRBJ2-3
TGTGCCACTTCCCGAAGCACAGATACGCAGTATTTT
CATSRSTDTQYF
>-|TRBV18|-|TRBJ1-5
TGTGCCAGCTCACCAAGGTTTGGGGAGAATCAGCCCCAGCATTTT
CASSPRFGENQPQHF
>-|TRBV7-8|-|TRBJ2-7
TGTGCCAGCACCTCAGGTCCCGGCGGCTCCTACGAGCAGTACTTC
CASTSGPGGSYEQYF
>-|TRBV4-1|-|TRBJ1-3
TGCGCCAGCAGCCGCGACCCTGAGGGAAACACCATATATTTT
CASSRDPEGNTIYF
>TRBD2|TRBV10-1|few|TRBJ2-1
TGCGCCAGCAGTGATCCGCGGGAGGGCCAAAGGAATGAGCAGTTCTTC
CASSDPREGQRNEQFF
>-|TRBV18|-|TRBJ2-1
TGTGCCAGCTCACCACAGAGGCAGAACAATGAGCAGTTCTTC
CASSPQRQNNEQFF
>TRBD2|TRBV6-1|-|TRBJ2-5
TGTGCCGGTCTTATCACTAGCGGGGGGTTGACCCAGTACTTC
CAGLITSGGLTQYF
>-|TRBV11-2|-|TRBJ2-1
TGTGCCAGCAGCCAGGAGGGTCTCGTGGGCTACAATGAGCAGTTCTTC
CASSQEGLVGYNEQFF
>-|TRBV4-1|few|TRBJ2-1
TGCGCCAGCAGCCAAGGCTTGATGGGGGGTCACTCCTACAATGAGCAGTTCTTC
CASSQGLMGGHSYNEQFF
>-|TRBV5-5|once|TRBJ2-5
TGTGCCAGCAGCTTTAAAGAGACCCAGTACTTC
CASSFKETQYF
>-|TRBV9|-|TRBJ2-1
TGTGCCAGCAGCGAACGGGACAATGAGCAGTTCTTC
CASSERDNEQFF
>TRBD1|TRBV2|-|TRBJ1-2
TGTGCCAGCAGCCGGGACAGGGGGGTCTCTGGCTACACCTTC
CASSRDRGVSGYTF
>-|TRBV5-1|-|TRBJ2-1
TGCGCCAGCGGCCGGGACCCACCACCTGACAATGAGCAGTTCTTC
CASGRDPPPDNEQFF
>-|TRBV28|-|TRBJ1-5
TGTGCCAGCAGTACGCGTAGGCCCCAGCATTTT
CASSTRRPQHF